This TCR beta chain was profiled in a study of shared clonotypes between healthy human individuals. This table comes from immunoSEQ multiplex PCR, and its TCRdb copy is limited to in-frame clones, with some not included. Of 1.4 million to 1.5 million clones listed, roughly 95% are singletons. The TCR sequence derives from a man aged 25-45 years in good health. Specimen: naive CD4+ T cells sorted from blood. As to subset: CD45RA+ positively selected.

The DNA of the CDR3 is TGCGCCAGCAGCCGAGCGGGGAGCGAGCAGTACTTC. It is translated as CASSRAGSEQYF. This rearrangement joins TRBV10-1 to TRBJ2-7; 7 positions agree with TRBD2. The germline gives CDR1 WNHNN, CDR2 SYGVQD (reference sequence). CDR3 length: 12 amino acids. With 6 bases clipped from V and 6 bases from J, the junction kept 5 bases outside the gene matches.